A selection of T cell receptor beta chains follows, all from one sample in a study of radiotherapy plus CTLA-4 blockade in lung cancer. Sequencing used immunoSEQ multiplex PCR; TCRdb keeps in-frame clones, though not all of them. Of about 46,000 clones listed, about three quarters were seen once; the top ten hold 2% to 3%. Sequenced here: peripheral blood, sampled from a patient treated with radiotherapy plus ipilimumab. These receptors originate from a human donor with non-small cell lung cancer whose response to radiotherapy plus ipilimumab could not be evaluated. Both conserved end residues are part of each CDR3. Fields, in order: J gene, D gene, V gene, clone size, CDR3 length, CDR3 DNA, CDR3 protein. The D gene is left open where the match is weak. Size is stated for part of the rows, as once, few or many counts, or as a class when the clone is expanded.

>TRBJ1-6|TRBD1|TRBV18|.|15
TGTGCCAGCTCACCATCCGACAGGGCCAATTCACCCCTCCACTTT
CASSPSDRANSPLHF
>TRBJ2-1|TRBD2|TRBV5-1|once|13
TGCGCCAGCAAACTAGCGGGAGGAAATGAGCAGTTCTTC
CASKLAGGNEQFF
>TRBJ1-4|TRBD1|TRBV14|.|15
TGTGCCAGCAGCCGAAACAGGGGGCGCGGTGAAAAACTGTTTTTT
CASSRNRGRGEKLFF
>TRBJ1-1|.|TRBV10-2|.|14
TGCGCCAGCACAACAGGGCATGGTAAAACTGAAGCTTTCTTT
CASTTGHGKTEAFF
>TRBJ1-1|.|TRBV30|.|13
TGTGCCTGGAGTGGGTTAGCGGGAGCTGAAGCTTTCTTT
CAWSGLAGAEAFF
>TRBJ2-7|.|TRBV29-1|.|11
TGCAGCGTTGGCGGGGTAGGCGAGCAGTACTTC
CSVGGVGEQYF
>TRBJ1-1|.|TRBV18|.|13
TGTGCCAGCTCACCAGGGACAAACACTGAAGCTTTCTTT
CASSPGTNTEAFF
>TRBJ2-1|.|TRBV7-3|.|15
TGTGCCAGCAGCTCAGCGCGCGGATTGGGTAATGAGCAGTTCTTC
CASSSARGLGNEQFF
>TRBJ1-4|.|TRBV7-2|.|16
TGTGCCAGCAGCTTAACCCTCAGGGAGGGTCGCGAAAAACTGTTTTTT
CASSLTLREGREKLFF
>TRBJ2-7|TRBD2|TRBV5-1|.|19
TGCGCCAGCAGCCCAGTCCCGGGACTAGCGGGAGGTCCTTTGGACGAGCAGTACTTC
CASSPVPGLAGGPLDEQYF
>TRBJ1-3|.|TRBV5-5|once|15
TGTGCCAGCAGCCCCAGGGGACCCTCTGGAAACACCATATATTTT
CASSPRGPSGNTIYF
>TRBJ2-1|.|TRBV20-1|.|11
TGCAGTGCTAGAGATTGGCTTACCCTTTTCTTC
CSARDWLTLFF
>TRBJ2-2|.|TRBV9|.|16
TGTGCCAGCAGCCCACCCCCAGGACACAACACCGGGGAGCTGTTTTTT
CASSPPPGHNTGELFF
>TRBJ2-7|.|TRBV5-6|.|16
TGTGCCAGCAGCTTATTTAGCAGGGCCAGCTCCTACGAGCAGTACTTC
CASSLFSRASSYEQYF
>TRBJ1-4|.|TRBV5-4|.|14
TGTGCCAGCAGCTTTACCGGGGTTGATGAAAAACTGTTTTTT
CASSFTGVDEKLFF
>TRBJ2-7|TRBD2|TRBV28|few|16
TGTGCCAGCAGCCTCGGACTAGCGGGGCCCCCTTACGAGCAGTACTTC
CASSLGLAGPPYEQYF
>TRBJ2-7|TRBD1|TRBV30|.|15
TGTGCCTGGAGCCGCCTAGACAGGGCCCGGGACGAGCAGTACTTC
CAWSRLDRARDEQYF
>TRBJ1-3|.|TRBV4-3|.|15
TGCGCCAGCAGCCAAGAACCCAGCTCTGGAAACACCATATATTTT
CASSQEPSSGNTIYF
>TRBJ2-1|TRBD1|TRBV9|.|16
TGTGCCAGCAGGCCACCGACAGGGGAAAACTACAATGAGCAGTTCTTC
CASRPPTGENYNEQFF
>TRBJ1-5|.|TRBV21-1|few|20
TGTGCCAGCAGCACGCCCGGACAGGGGGCCCTTGACTATAGCAATCAGCCCCAGCATTTT
CASSTPGQGALDYSNQPQHF
>TRBJ2-7|.|TRBV7-2|.|15
TGTGCCAGCAGCGGGGAGATAGAGAGCTCCTACGAGCAGTACTTC
CASSGEIESSYEQYF
>TRBJ1-1|TRBD1|TRBV18|.|13
TGTGCCAGCTCACCTAGGGGGGACAGGGAAGCTTTCTTT
CASSPRGDREAFF